What follows are 2 T cell receptor beta chains derived from one specimen sequenced in a study of cytomegalovirus exposure and HLA in healthy donors. PCR involved 60 Vbeta and 13 Jbeta primers. TCRdb's copy holds only in-frame clones and misses some; the assay was immunoSEQ multiplex PCR. The ten top clones account for around 2.3%, within a sample of about 51,000 clones. Sequences were obtained from PBMCs. The receptors derive from a female donor in good health and CMV-seronegative.

In nucleotides, the CDR3 is TGCGCCAGCAGCTACCGGGACAGAGTAGAGGAGCAGTACTTC. Protein sequence: CASSYRDRVEEQYF. This chain joins TRBV5-1 and TRBJ2-7, with TRBD1 matching over 7 bases. This CDR3 is 14 amino acids long. Germline CDR1 is SGHRS and CDR2 is YFSETQ. V lost 3 bases, J lost 7 bases, and 10 bases stayed unmatched.

CDR3 region: CASSLGQEFYGYTF. Here the CDR3 DNA reads TGTGCCAGCAGTTTGGGACAGGAGTTCTATGGCTACACCTTC. The rearrangement uses TRBV2 and TRBJ1-2; 8 bases match TRBD1. This CDR3 comprises 14 residues. V trimming: 5 bases; J trimming: 4 bases; junction bases outside the gene matches: 6. The germline V gene has CDR1 SNHLY and CDR2 FYNNEI.